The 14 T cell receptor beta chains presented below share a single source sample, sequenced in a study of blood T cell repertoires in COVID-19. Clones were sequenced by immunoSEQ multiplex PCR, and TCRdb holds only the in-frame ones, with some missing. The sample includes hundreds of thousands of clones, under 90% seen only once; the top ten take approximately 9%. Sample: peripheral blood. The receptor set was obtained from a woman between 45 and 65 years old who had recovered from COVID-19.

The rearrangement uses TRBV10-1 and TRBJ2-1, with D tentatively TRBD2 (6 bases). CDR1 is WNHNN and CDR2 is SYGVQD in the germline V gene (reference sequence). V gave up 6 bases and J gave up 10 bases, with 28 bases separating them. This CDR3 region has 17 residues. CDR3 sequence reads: CASSAQRAGLRCREQFF. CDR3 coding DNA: TGCGCCAGCAGCGCACAAAGAGCGGGCCTACGTTGTCGGGAGCAGTTCTTC.

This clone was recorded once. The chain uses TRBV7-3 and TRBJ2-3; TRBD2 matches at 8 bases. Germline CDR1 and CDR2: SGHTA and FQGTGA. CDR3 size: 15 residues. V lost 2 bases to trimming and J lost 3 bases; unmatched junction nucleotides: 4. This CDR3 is CASSLGGGRTDTQYF. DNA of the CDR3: TGTGCCAGCAGCTTAGGGGGCGGGAGGACAGATACGCAGTATTTT.

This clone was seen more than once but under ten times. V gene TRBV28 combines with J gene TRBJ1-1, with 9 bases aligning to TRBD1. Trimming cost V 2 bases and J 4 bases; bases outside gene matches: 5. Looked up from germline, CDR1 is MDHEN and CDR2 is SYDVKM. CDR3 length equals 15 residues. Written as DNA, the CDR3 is TGTGCCAGCAGTTTAAACAGGGGGCGCAGCACTGAAGCTTTCTTT. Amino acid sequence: CASSLNRGRSTEAFF.

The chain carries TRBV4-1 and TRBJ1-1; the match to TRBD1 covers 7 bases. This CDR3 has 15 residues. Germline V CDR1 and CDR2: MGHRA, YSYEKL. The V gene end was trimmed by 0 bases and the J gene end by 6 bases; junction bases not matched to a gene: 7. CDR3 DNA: TGCGCCAGCAGCCAAGAACCAGGGGGTAGACCTGAAGCTTTCTTT. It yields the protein CASSQEPGGRPEAFF.

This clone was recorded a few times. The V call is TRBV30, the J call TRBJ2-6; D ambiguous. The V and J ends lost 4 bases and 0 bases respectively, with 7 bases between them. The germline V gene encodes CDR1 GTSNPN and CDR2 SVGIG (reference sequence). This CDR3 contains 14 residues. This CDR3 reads CAWTSGSGANVLTF. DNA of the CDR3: TGTGCCTGGACATCCGGCTCTGGGGCCAACGTCCTGACTTTC.

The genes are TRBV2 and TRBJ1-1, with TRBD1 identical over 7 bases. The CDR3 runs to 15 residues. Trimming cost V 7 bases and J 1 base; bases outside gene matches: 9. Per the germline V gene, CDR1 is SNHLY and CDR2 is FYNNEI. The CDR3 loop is CASTSQRQGNTEAFF. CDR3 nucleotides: TGTGCCAGCACAAGTCAAAGACAGGGGAACACTGAAGCTTTCTTT.

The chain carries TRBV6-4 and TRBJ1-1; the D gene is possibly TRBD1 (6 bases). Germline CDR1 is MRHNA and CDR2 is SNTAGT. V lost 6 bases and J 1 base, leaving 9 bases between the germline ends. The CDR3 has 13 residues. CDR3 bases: TGTGCCAGCAGGCGACAGGCGAACACTGAAGCTTTCTTT. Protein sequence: CASRRQANTEAFF.

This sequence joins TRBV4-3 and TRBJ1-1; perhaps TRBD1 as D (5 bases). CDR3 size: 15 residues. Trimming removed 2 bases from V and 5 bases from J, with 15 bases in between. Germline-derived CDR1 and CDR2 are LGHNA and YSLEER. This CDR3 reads CASSQLRGGKTEAFF. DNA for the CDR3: TGCGCCAGCAGCCAATTAAGGGGTGGAAAGACTGAAGCTTTCTTT.

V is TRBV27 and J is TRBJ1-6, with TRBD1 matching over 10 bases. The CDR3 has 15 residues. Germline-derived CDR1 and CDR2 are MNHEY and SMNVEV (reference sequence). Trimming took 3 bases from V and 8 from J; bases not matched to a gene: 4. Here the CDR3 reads CASSLGTGVYSPLHF. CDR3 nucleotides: TGTGCCAGCAGTTTGGGGACAGGGGTTTATTCACCCCTCCACTTT.

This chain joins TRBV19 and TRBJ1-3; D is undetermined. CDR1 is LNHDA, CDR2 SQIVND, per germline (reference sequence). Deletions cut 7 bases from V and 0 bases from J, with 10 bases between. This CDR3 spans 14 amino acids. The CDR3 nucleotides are TGTGCCAGTATTACGGGAAGCTCTGGAAACACCATATATTTT. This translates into CASITGSSGNTIYF.

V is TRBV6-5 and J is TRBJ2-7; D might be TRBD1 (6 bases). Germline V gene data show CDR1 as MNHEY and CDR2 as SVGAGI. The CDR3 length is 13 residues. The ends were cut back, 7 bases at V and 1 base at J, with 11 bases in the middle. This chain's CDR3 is CASTRGNSYEQYF. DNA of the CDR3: TGTGCCAGCACCAGGGGCAATTCCTACGAGCAGTACTTC.

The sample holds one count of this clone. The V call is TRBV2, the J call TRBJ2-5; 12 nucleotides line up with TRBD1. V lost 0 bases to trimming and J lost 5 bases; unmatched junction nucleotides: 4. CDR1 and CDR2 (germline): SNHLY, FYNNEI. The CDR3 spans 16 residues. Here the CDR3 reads CASSEAGTGGKETQYF. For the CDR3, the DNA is TGTGCCAGCAGTGAAGCGGGGACAGGGGGCAAGGAGACCCAGTACTTC.

The CDR3 region is CASSQRSFGASYNEQFF. In DNA form, the CDR3 reads TGTGCCAGCAGTCAACGGTCGTTTGGGGCATCCTACAATGAGCAGTTCTTC. The chain couples TRBV27 to TRBJ2-1, with D perhaps matching TRBD1 (5 bases). The ends were cut back, 5 bases at V and 1 base at J, with 18 bases in the middle. CDR1 and CDR2 (germline): MNHEY, SMNVEV (reference sequence). CDR3 size: 17 residues.

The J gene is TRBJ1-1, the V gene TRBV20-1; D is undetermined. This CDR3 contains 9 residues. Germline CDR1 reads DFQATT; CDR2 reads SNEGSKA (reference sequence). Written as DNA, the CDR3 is TGCAGACAGAACACTGAAGCTTTCTTT. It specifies CRQNTEAFF.